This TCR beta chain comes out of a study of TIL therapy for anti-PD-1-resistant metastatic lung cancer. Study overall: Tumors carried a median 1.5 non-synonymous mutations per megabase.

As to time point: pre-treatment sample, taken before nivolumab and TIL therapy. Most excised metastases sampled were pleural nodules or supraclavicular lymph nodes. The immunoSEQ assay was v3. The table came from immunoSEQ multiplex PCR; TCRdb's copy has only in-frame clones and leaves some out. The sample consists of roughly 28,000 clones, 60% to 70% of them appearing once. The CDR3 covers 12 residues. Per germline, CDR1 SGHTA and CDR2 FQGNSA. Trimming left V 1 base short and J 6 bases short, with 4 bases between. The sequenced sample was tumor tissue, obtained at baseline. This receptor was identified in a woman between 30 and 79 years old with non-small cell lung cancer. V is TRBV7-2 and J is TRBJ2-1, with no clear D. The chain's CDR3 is CASSLGSNEQFF. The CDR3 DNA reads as TGTGCCAGCAGCTTAGGAAGCAATGAGCAGTTCTTC.